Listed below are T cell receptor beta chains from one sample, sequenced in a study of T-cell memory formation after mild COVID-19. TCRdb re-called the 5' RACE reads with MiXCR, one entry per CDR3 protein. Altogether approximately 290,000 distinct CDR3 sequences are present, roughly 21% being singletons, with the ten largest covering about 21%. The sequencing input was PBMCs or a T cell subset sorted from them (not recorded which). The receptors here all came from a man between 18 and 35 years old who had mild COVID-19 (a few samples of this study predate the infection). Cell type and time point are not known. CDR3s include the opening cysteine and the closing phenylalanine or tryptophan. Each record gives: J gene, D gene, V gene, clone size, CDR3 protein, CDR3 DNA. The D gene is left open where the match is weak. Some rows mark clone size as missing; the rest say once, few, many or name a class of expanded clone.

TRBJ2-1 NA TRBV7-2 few CASSWARGRGEQFF TGTGCCAGCAGCTGGGCCCGGGGTAGAGGTGAGCAGTTCTTC
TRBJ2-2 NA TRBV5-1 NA CASSFGREGTGELFF TGCGCCAGCAGCTTCGGCAGGGAAGGCACCGGGGAGCTGTTTTTT
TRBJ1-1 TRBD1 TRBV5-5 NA CASSQDRVGTEAFF TGTGCCAGCAGCCAGGACAGGGTTGGCACTGAAGCTTTCTTT
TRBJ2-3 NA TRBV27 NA CASRSYWGTTDTQYF TGTGCCAGCAGATCCTACTGGGGCACCACAGATACGCAGTATTTT
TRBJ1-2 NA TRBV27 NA CASTPNTNYGYTF TGTGCCAGCACCCCCAATACTAACTATGGCTACACCTTC
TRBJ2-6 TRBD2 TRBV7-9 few CASTLGGAGANVLTF TGTGCCAGCACCCTCGGGGGGGCTGGGGCCAACGTCCTGACTTTC
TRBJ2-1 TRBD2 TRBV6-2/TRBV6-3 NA CASSFRLAGAIYANEQFF TGTGCCAGCAGTTTCAGGCTAGCGGGGGCTATATATGCCAATGAGCAGTTCTTC
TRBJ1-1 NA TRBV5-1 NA CASSLRVGGTEAFF TGCGCCAGCAGTTTACGCGTCGGGGGAACTGAAGCTTTCTTT
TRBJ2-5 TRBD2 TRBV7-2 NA CASSASGSDQYF TGTGCCAGCAGCGCTAGCGGGTCGGACCAGTACTTC
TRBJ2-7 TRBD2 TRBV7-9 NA CASSSLGGTSNYEQYF TGTGCCAGCAGCTCACTGGGGGGGACTTCCAATTACGAGCAGTACTTC
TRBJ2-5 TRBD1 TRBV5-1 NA CASSPTGGGETQYF TGCGCCAGCTCACCAACAGGGGGCGGGGAGACCCAGTACTTC
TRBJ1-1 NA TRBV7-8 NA CASRARVSTEAFF TGTGCCAGCAGGGCCAGGGTGAGCACTGAAGCTTTCTTT
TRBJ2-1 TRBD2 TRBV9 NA CASSQIAGGYNEQFF TGTGCCAGCAGCCAAATAGCGGGTGGCTACAATGAGCAGTTCTTC
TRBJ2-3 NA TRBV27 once CASSWGPASTDTQYF TGTGCCAGCAGTTGGGGACCGGCGAGTACAGATACGCAGTATTTT
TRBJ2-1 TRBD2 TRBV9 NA CASSAWDYLNEQFF TGTGCCAGCAGCGCTTGGGACTACCTGAATGAGCAGTTCTTC
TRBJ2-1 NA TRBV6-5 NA CASSYSTSRSYNEQFF TGTGCCAGCAGTTACTCCACATCTCGCTCCTACAATGAGCAGTTCTTC
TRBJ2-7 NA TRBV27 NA CASSFGRSSYEQYF TGTGCCAGCAGTTTTGGCAGGAGCTCCTACGAGCAGTACTTC
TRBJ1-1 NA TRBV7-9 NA CASSLSRVTEAFF TGTGCCAGCAGCTTGTCGAGGGTTACTGAAGCTTTCTTT
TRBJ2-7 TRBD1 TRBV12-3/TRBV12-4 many CASSLSGGFYEQYF TGTGCCAGCAGTTTATCAGGGGGCTTTTACGAGCAGTACTTC
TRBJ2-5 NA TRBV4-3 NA CASSLRPAGETQTQYF TGCGCCAGCAGCCTTCGCCCCGCAGGGGAGACACAGACCCAGTACTTC
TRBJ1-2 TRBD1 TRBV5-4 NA CASSRTGGEDGYTF TGTGCCAGCAGCCGGACAGGGGGGGAGGATGGCTACACCTTC
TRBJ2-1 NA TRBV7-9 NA CASSLGGAGREQFF TGTGCCAGCAGCTTAGGAGGTGCGGGGCGTGAGCAGTTCTTC
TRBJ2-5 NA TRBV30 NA CAWSRGGQTQYF TGTGCCTGGAGTCGAGGGGGTCAGACCCAGTACTTC
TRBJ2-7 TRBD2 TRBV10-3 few CAISPGTSSYEQYF TGTGCCATCAGCCCCGGGACTAGCTCCTACGAGCAGTACTTC
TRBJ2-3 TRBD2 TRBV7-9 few CASSLVAGPPGDTQYF TGTGCCAGCAGCTTGGTAGCGGGGCCGCCGGGAGATACGCAGTATTTT
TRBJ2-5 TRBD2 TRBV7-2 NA CASSRGTSGWIVETQYF TGTGCCAGCAGCCGTGGGACTAGCGGTTGGATAGTAGAGACCCAGTACTTC
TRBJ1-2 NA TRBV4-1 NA CASSREGYGYTF TGCGCCAGCAGTAGGGAGGGCTATGGCTACACCTTC
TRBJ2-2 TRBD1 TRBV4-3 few CASSHGLPGQGWAGELFF TGCGCCAGCAGCCACGGCCTTCCGGGACAGGGGTGGGCCGGGGAGCTGTTTTTT
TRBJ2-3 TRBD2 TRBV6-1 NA CASSIAGAFTDTQYF TGTGCCAGCAGTATAGCGGGGGCCTTCACAGATACGCAGTATTTT
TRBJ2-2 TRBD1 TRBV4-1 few CASRGGQGITGELFF TGCGCCAGCAGGGGGGGACAGGGTATCACCGGGGAGCTGTTTTTT
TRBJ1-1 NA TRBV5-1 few CASSLLTRGNTEAFF TGCGCCAGCAGCTTACTCACCAGGGGCAACACTGAAGCTTTCTTT
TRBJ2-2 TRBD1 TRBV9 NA CASSSLQGALLTGELFF TGTGCCAGCAGCTCTCTCCAGGGGGCCCTCCTGACCGGGGAGCTGTTTTTT
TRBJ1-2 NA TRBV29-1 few CSVTTPGSGDYGYTF TGCAGCGTTACAACCCCTGGGAGTGGGGACTATGGCTACACCTTC
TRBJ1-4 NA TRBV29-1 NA CSAQRVVGEKLFF TGCAGCGCTCAACGAGTTGTCGGCGAAAAACTGTTTTTT
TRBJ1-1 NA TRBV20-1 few CSASAGYTEAFF TGCAGTGCTAGCGCAGGGTACACTGAAGCTTTCTTT
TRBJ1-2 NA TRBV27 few CASSLWGSAGGYTF TGTGCCAGCAGTTTATGGGGTTCGGCTGGTGGCTACACCTTC
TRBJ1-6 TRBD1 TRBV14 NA CASSQAPPGQRNSPLHF TGTGCCAGCAGCCAAGCTCCTCCGGGACAGAGAAATTCACCCCTCCACTTT
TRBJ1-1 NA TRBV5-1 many CASSPGLDTEAFF TGCGCCAGCAGCCCAGGGCTGGACACTGAAGCTTTCTTT